This is a list of T cell receptor beta chains from one sample in a study of follicular helper T cells after annual influenza vaccination. Clones were read by immunoSEQ multiplex PCR, and TCRdb kept only the in-frame ones, dropping some. Of approximately 13,000 clones in the sample, 65% to 85% were seen once. The sequences come from CXCR5- memory CD4+ T cells sorted from blood, collected on the day of influenza vaccination. The receptors shown here come from an adult who received the influenza vaccine. CDR3s include the opening cysteine and the closing phenylalanine or tryptophan. D genes are given only for firm matches. A row's size may be missing; if present it is once, few, many or a size class.

j_call clone_size d_call v_call cdr3_aa cdr3_nt
TRBJ2-5 . TRBD1 TRBV18 CASSSHRGLQETQYF TGTGCCAGCTCATCGCACAGGGGCTTACAAGAGACCCAGTACTTC
TRBJ2-1 . . TRBV11-2 CASSNVRGSLHYNEQFF TGTGCCAGCAGCAATGTACGGGGGTCTTTACACTACAATGAGCAGTTCTTC
TRBJ1-5 . . TRBV28 CASSSNQYQPQHF TGTGCCAGCAGCTCAAACCAATATCAGCCCCAGCATTTT
TRBJ2-5 . . TRBV29-1 CSVDAGRETQYF TGCAGCGTTGATGCAGGGAGAGAGACCCAGTACTTC
TRBJ2-7 . . TRBV18 CASSPQGGRGEQYF TGTGCCAGCTCACCACAGGGTGGTAGGGGCGAGCAGTACTTC
TRBJ1-2 . . TRBV5-1 CASSFVEGVGYTF TGCGCCAGCAGCTTTGTCGAGGGGGTCGGCTACACCTTC
TRBJ1-2 . TRBD1 TRBV7-2 CASSLGGTDGYTF TGTGCCAGCAGCTTAGGGGGGACAGATGGCTACACCTTC
TRBJ1-1 . . TRBV7-2 CASSSPRASQNTEAFF TGTGCCAGCAGCTCACCCAGGGCTTCGCAGAACACTGAAGCTTTCTTT
TRBJ1-4 . . TRBV19 CASSGVGAATNEKLFF TGTGCCAGTAGTGGGGTGGGGGCTGCAACTAATGAAAAACTGTTTTTT
TRBJ2-7 . TRBD1 TRBV27 CASKTGTGGYEQYF TGTGCCAGTAAGACCGGGACAGGGGGCTACGAGCAGTACTTC
TRBJ2-3 once . TRBV2 CASRENADTQYF TGTGCCAGCAGGGAAAACGCAGATACGCAGTATTTT
TRBJ2-7 few . TRBV19 CASSIRGADQQYF TGTGCCAGTAGTATTCGGGGGGCGGATCAGCAGTACTTC
TRBJ2-3 . . TRBV21-1 CATTTSGYTDTQYF TGTGCCACCACGACTAGCGGGTACACAGATACGCAGTATTTT
TRBJ1-4 . . TRBV4-1 CASSVLVGVANEKLFF TGCGCCAGCAGCGTACTCGTCGGGGTGGCTAATGAAAAACTGTTTTTT
TRBJ2-5 . . TRBV18 CASSPQETQYF TGTGCCAGCTCACCACAGGAGACCCAGTACTTC
TRBJ2-5 . . TRBV5-4 CASSFRGETQYF TGTGCCAGCAGCTTTAGGGGAGAGACCCAGTACTTC
TRBJ2-7 few TRBD1 TRBV2 CASHQQGLGEQYF TGTGCCAGCCACCAACAGGGGCTGGGCGAGCAGTACTTC
TRBJ1-2 . . TRBV7-9 CASSTQGAYGYTF TGTGCCAGCAGCACACAAGGGGCCTATGGCTACACCTTC
TRBJ2-3 . . TRBV7-2 CASSPVADTQYF TGTGCCAGCAGCCCCGTAGCAGATACGCAGTATTTT
TRBJ2-5 . . TRBV7-9 CASSSMEETQYF TGTGCCAGCAGCTCCATGGAAGAGACCCAGTACTTC